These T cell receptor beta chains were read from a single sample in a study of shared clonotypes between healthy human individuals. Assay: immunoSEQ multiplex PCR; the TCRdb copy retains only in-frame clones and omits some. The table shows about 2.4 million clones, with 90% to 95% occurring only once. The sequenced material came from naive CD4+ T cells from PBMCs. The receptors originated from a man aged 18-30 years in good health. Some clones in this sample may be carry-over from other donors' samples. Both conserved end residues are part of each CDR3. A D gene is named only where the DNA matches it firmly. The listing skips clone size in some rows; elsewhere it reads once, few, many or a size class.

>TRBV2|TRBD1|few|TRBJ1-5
CASTRGTGSQPQHF
TGTGCCAGCACGAGGGGGACAGGGAGTCAGCCCCAGCATTTT
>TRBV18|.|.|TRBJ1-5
CASSEGGDQPQHF
TGTGCCAGCTCCGAAGGGGGTGATCAGCCCCAGCATTTT
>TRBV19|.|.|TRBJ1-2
CASSIGGPLRNYGYTF
TGTGCCAGTAGTATAGGAGGACCGCTGCGAAACTATGGCTACACCTTC
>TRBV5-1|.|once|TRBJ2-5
CASSLGSRIQETQYF
TGCGCCAGCAGCTTGGGGTCCCGGATACAAGAGACCCAGTACTTC
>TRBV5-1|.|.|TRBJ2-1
CASSLEAFSYNEQFF
TGCGCCAGCAGCTTGGAAGCGTTCTCCTACAATGAGCAGTTCTTC
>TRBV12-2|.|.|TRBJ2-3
CASRLVASTDTQYF
TGTGCAAGTCGCTTAGTCGCTAGCACAGATACGCAGTATTTT
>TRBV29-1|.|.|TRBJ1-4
CSAGRGGEKLFF
TGCAGCGCCGGACGGGGTGGCGAAAAACTGTTTTTT
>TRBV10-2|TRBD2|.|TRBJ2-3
CASRASGRASTDTQYF
TGCGCCAGCCGGGCTAGCGGGAGGGCTAGCACAGATACGCAGTATTTT
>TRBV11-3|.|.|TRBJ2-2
CASTDIRLFF
TGTGCCAGCACAGATATCCGGCTGTTTTTT
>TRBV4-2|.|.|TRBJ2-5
CASSPGGPAGETQYF
TGTGCCAGCAGCCCAGGAGGGCCTGCGGGAGAGACCCAGTACTTC
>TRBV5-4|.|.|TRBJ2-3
CASSLREYPSTDTQYF
TGTGCCAGCAGCCTAAGGGAGTACCCTAGCACAGATACGCAGTATTTT
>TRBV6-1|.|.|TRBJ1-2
CASSEARVWTATYGYTF
TGTGCCAGCAGTGAAGCCCGGGTGTGGACAGCTACCTATGGCTACACCTTC
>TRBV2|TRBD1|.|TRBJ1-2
CASSSQGALYGYTF
TGTGCCAGCAGTTCACAGGGGGCCCTTTATGGCTACACCTTC
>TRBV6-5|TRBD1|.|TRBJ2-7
CASRDGQGDSYEQYF
TGTGCCAGCAGGGATGGACAGGGGGACTCCTACGAGCAGTACTTC
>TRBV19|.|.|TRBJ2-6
CASSIGGSGANVLTF
TGTGCCAGTAGTATAGGAGGCTCTGGGGCCAACGTCCTGACTTTC
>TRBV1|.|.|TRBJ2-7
CTSTWSLATSEQYF
TGCACCAGCACCTGGAGCCTAGCGACATCCGAGCAGTACTTC
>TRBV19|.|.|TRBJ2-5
CASSWGETQYF
TGTGCCAGTAGTTGGGGGGAGACCCAGTACTTC
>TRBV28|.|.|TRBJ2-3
CASSPYRGRDTQYF
TGTGCCAGCAGTCCCTATCGGGGAAGGGATACGCAGTATTTT